The 20 T cell receptor beta chains presented below share a single source sample, sequenced in a study of T cells after yellow fever vaccination (dated by TCRdb to the late 2010s). Read against the paper, the sample's treatment or condition label means: live attenuated yellow fever vaccine strain. The library was built by means of 5' RACE. The reads were generated on an Illumina NovaSeq 6000. The public reads were quality trimmed at Q25 with fastp and then assembled into clones with MiXCR by TCRdb, keeping productive beta chains. Each CDR3 protein gets just one entry, which takes the most common genes and DNA from the rows behind it. This sample has some 240,000 distinct CDR3 sequences in its table, and 3.6% of those were observed once. The top ten constitute under 20% of the sample. The specimen was PBMCs, collected 15 days after the yellow fever booster vaccination. Receptors originate from a man aged 18 to 30 who received the YFV17D yellow fever vaccine.

This clonotype has a count of ten or more. V and J are TRBV5-1 and TRBJ2-5, with 8 bases that match TRBD2. J lost 6 bases, V lost 4 bases, and 5 bases had no gene match. In germline, CDR1 is SGHRS, CDR2 YFSETQ. The CDR3 is 13 residues long. CDR3 in amino acids: CASSVPGGKTQYF. CDR3 DNA: TGCGCCAGCAGCGTCCCGGGAGGGAAGACCCAGTACTTC.

This clonotype was detected many times. V gene TRBV20-1 combines with J gene TRBJ1-3; 9 bases match TRBD1. Germline assignment: CDR1 DFQATT and CDR2 SNEGSKA (reference sequence). J was trimmed by 7 bases and V by 4 bases; bases with no gene match: 5. The CDR3 consists of 13 residues. This CDR3 reads CSAKTGGWNTIYF. In nucleotides, the CDR3 is TGCAGTGCTAAGACAGGGGGTTGGAACACCATATATTTT.

In this sample, this clonotype turned up many times. The genes are TRBV12-3 or TRBV12-4 and TRBJ2-1, with D uncertain. This CDR3 has 11 residues. V was clipped by 6 bases and J by 6 bases, with 6 bases between them. The CDR3 protein is CASSFGNEQFF. CDR3 DNA: TGTGCCAGCAGCTTTGGCAATGAGCAGTTCTTC.

This chain connects TRBV19 to TRBJ1-2, with TRBD1 matching over 9 bases. Unmatched junction bases numbered 9, after V lost 9 bases and J lost 4 bases. The CDR3 is made up of 14 amino acids. Germline lookup yields CDR1 LNHDA and CDR2 SQIVND (reference sequence). Written as DNA, the CDR3 is TGTGCCAGCACACCGGACAGGGGTGCCTATGGCTACACCTTC. It translates to CASTPDRGAYGYTF.

This clonotype was recorded many times. The rearrangement joins TRBV7-2 to TRBJ1-1; a possible D gene is TRBD1 (5 bases). V lost 5 bases to trimming and J lost 4 bases, with 17 bases between them. CDR3 length: 15 amino acids. Germline loops: CDR1 SGHTA, CDR2 FQGNSA. Here the CDR3 DNA reads TGTGCCAGCAGCCCCCGGGGGGGGAGAGTCACTGAAGCTTTCTTT. Amino acid sequence: CASSPRGGRVTEAFF.

This clonotype has at least ten counts. J is TRBJ1-1 and V is TRBV27; D may be TRBD1 (5 bases). Germline V gene data show CDR1 as MNHEY and CDR2 as SMNVEV (reference sequence). Deletions cut 0 bases from V and 0 bases from J, with 8 bases between. The CDR3 is 15 amino acids. CDR3 amino acids: CASSLSGAMNTEAFF. The DNA for the CDR3 is TGTGCCAGCAGTTTATCTGGGGCGATGAACACTGAAGCTTTCTTT.

This clonotype was detected many times. This chain joins TRBV5-1 and TRBJ2-7; 8 bases map to TRBD2. Germline V gene lookup returns CDR1 SGHRS and CDR2 YFSETQ. V shed 5 bases, J shed 5 bases, and the junction held 9 bases outside the gene matches. CDR3 size: 14 residues. CDR3 residues: CASRRTTSADEQYF. In nucleotides, the CDR3 is TGCGCCAGCAGAAGGACGACTAGCGCGGACGAGCAGTACTTC.

In its sample, this clonotype was seen many times. The chain combines TRBV7-9 with TRBJ1-2; tentative D call: TRBD1 (6 bases). V lost 3 bases, J lost 7 bases, and 15 bases lay in between. CDR1 is SEHNR and CDR2 is FQNEAQ in the germline V gene (reference sequence). The CDR3 extends over 14 amino acids. CDR3 sequence (DNA): TGTGCCAGCAGCTTGTCAGGACAGCCGCGTGGCTACACCTTC. Translation: CASSLSGQPRGYTF.

The table lists this clonotype with many counts. CDR3 sequence: CASSPGTSGGTYEQYF. The CDR3, as DNA: TGTGCCAGTAGTCCGGGGACTAGCGGGGGGACCTACGAGCAGTACTTC. The chain carries TRBV19 and TRBJ2-7, with 15 nucleotides matching TRBD2. This CDR3 has 16 amino acids. The germline gives CDR1 LNHDA, CDR2 SQIVND (reference sequence). The ends lost 5 bases at V and 2 bases at J; junction bases unmatched: 4.

At least ten counts were recorded for this clonotype. The junction does not match germline at one end; this may be a read error. This sequence joins TRBV5-1 and TRBJ1-4, with D unresolved. The CDR3 has 14 amino acids. CDR1 SGHRS and CDR2 YFSETQ come from the germline V gene. The CDR3 region is CASSLGTANEKLFF. As DNA, the CDR3 is TGTGCCAGCAGCTTGGGCACAGCTAATGAAAAACTGTTTTTT.

This clonotype occurred many times. V and J are TRBV28 and TRBJ2-3; no clear D gene. The CDR3 loop spans 12 amino acids. Between the trimmed V and J ends, which lost 2 bases and 7 bases, there was a span of 7 bases. Looked up from germline, CDR1 is MDHEN and CDR2 is SYDVKM. CDR3 loop: CASSLIGNTQYF. The CDR3 DNA reads TGTGCCAGCAGTTTAATTGGAAATACGCAGTATTTT.

This clonotype was found many times. This rearrangement joins TRBV24-1 to TRBJ2-3, with 9 bases aligning to TRBD1. The germline gives CDR1 KGHDR, CDR2 SFDVKD. The J segment lost 4 bases and the V segment lost 3 bases, leaving 7 bases of the junction unmatched. This CDR3 region has 16 residues. The CDR3: CATSDRTGGAPDTQYF. CDR3 DNA: TGTGCCACCAGTGATCGCACAGGGGGCGCCCCAGATACGCAGTATTTT.

This clonotype was seen at least ten times. This chain uses TRBV15 with TRBJ1-4; maybe TRBD1 (6 bases). Per the germline V gene, CDR1 is LNHNV and CDR2 is YYDKDF (reference sequence). This CDR3 contains 15 residues. V lost 4 bases to trimming and J lost 2 bases, with 11 bases between them. CDR3 region: CATSTAGATNEKLFF. CDR3 in DNA: TGTGCCACCAGCACAGCAGGGGCTACTAATGAAAAACTGTTTTTT.

This clonotype was observed many times. V gene TRBV7-9 combines with J gene TRBJ2-1; no reliable D call. The CDR3 has 15 amino acids. Germline V CDR1 and CDR2: SEHNR, FQNEAQ (reference sequence). Trimming stripped 5 bases from V and 4 bases from J, with 15 bases between. In nucleotides, the CDR3 is TGTGCCAGCAGCCATGGCGGCAACTTTTACAATGAGCAGTTCTTC. Protein: CASSHGGNFYNEQFF.

This rearrangement joins TRBV10-3 to TRBJ2-7; D is ambiguous. V was cut by 5 bases and J by 3 bases, with 5 bases left in between. The CDR3 has 11 amino acids. CDR1 and CDR2 from the germline V gene are ENHRY and SYGVKD. CDR3 residues: CAISPDYEQYF. In DNA form, the CDR3 reads TGTGCCATCAGTCCCGACTACGAGCAGTACTTC.

This clonotype was seen repeatedly, ten times or more. The rearrangement uses TRBV5-4 and TRBJ1-1; no clear D. Per the germline V gene, CDR1 is SGHNT and CDR2 is YYREEE (reference sequence). The V end lost 1 base, the J end lost 1 base, and 23 bases lay between the germline ends. CDR3 size: 19 residues. Written as DNA, the CDR3 is TGTGCCAGCAGCTTGCGGTGGATGGGCAGCGAATATGGGAACACTGAAGCTTTCTTT. Amino acids: CASSLRWMGSEYGNTEAFF.

Many counts were recorded for this clonotype. The chain is built from TRBV11-2 and TRBJ2-5; D remains ambiguous. Germline CDR1 reads SGHAT; CDR2 reads FQNNGV. V shed 0 bases and J shed 5 bases, with 10 bases lying between them. The CDR3 consists of 14 residues. CDR3 residues: CASSLDRLGETQYF. DNA for the CDR3: TGTGCCAGCAGCTTAGATCGTCTGGGCGAGACCCAGTACTTC.

This clonotype was counted at least ten times. CDR3 DNA: TGTGCCAGCAGCTCTCCGGGAGGGGATGGGGCCAACGTCCTGACTTTC. This sequence encodes CASSSPGGDGANVLTF. J is TRBJ2-6 and V is TRBV7-9; 8 bases agree with TRBD2. Germline V lookup: CDR1 SEHNR, CDR2 FQNEAQ (reference sequence). V trimming: 4 bases; J trimming: 3 bases; junction bases outside the gene matches: 5. This CDR3 has 16 residues. The complete variable domain, with remaining parts taken from reference TRBV7-9 and TRBJ2-6, reads DTGVSQNPRHKITKRGQNVTFRCDPISEHNRLYWYRQTLGQGPEFLTYFQNEAQLEKSRLLSDRFSAERPKGSFSTLEIQRTEQGDSAMYLCASSSPGGDGANVLTFGAGSRLTVL.

This clonotype was detected ten times or more. The rearrangement joins TRBV2 to TRBJ2-2; a possible D gene is TRBD1 (6 bases). The CDR3 covers 15 residues. The germline V and J ends were trimmed by 6 bases and 4 bases, with 15 bases remaining between them. Germline lookup yields CDR1 SNHLY and CDR2 FYNNEI. CDR3 nucleotide sequence: TGTGCCAGCAGAATTTGGACAGTCGGCACCGGGGAGCTGTTTTTT. This translates into CASRIWTVGTGELFF.

This clonotype was found many times. J is TRBJ2-3 and V is TRBV5-1; 8 bases align to TRBD2. The V segment lost 2 bases and the J segment 4 bases; nucleotides outside the gene matches: 9. Germline assignment: CDR1 SGHRS and CDR2 YFSETQ. This CDR3 is built from 16 residues. Written as DNA, the CDR3 is TGCGCCAGCAGCTTCGGCCCGGGACTAGAGGCAGATACGCAGTATTTT. Its translation: CASSFGPGLEADTQYF.